This T cell receptor beta chain derives from a study of blood T cells in healthy people across ages. Study conclusions and caveats: Lack of knowledge of donor CMV status possibly confounded expanded clonotype changes. Aged donors had fewer naive CD4+ cells and lower diversity than long-lived donors.

PCR was performed a second time for about 6 to 12 cycles using a sample-barcoded 5' primer and a J-beta primer mix. Each sample provided no less than 2.5 million CDR3-containing paired-end reads. TCRdb processed the 5' RACE reads anew with MiXCR; each CDR3 protein has one entry. The sample includes approximately 800,000 distinct CDR3 sequences, 58% of them seen just once. Each donor was a healthy Caucasian individual from Russia, aged roughly 6 to 90. This clonotype occurred once. No antigen is known for it. Between the trimmed V and J ends, which lost 3 bases and 2 bases, there was a span of 14 bases. Per germline, CDR1 MNHNS and CDR2 SASEGT. The CDR3 loop spans 16 amino acids.

V usage is TRBV6-1 and J usage is TRBJ2-4; D is unclear. The sequencing sample was made of blood. The TCR originated in a man aged 30-40 years in good health. The CDR3 DNA sequence: TGTGCCAGCAGTGATCGCTCGGATCCAACCAAAAACATTCAGTACTTC. Translating it yields CASSDRSDPTKNIQYF.